The 7 T cell receptor beta chains below were found in one sample sequenced in a study of cytomegalovirus exposure and HLA in healthy donors. The PCR had 60 Vbeta and 13 Jbeta primers. Clones were read by immunoSEQ multiplex PCR, and TCRdb kept only the in-frame ones, dropping some. Counted here are about 240,000 clones, 81% occurring once; the ten biggest clones make up 8%. The sequencing sample was made of PBMCs. These receptors came from an older woman in good health and CMV-seropositive.

The chain employs TRBV7-9 and TRBJ2-5; D call uncertain. The CDR3 is 15 amino acids. Between the trimmed V and J ends, which lost 6 bases and 6 bases, there was a span of 20 bases. CDR1 and CDR2 (germline): SEHNR, FQNEAQ (reference sequence). The CDR3 nucleotides read TGTGCCAGCAGTGGCCTTTTAAGCGTAGAACAGACCCAGTACTTC. Translating it yields CASSGLLSVEQTQYF.

The genes are TRBV9 and TRBJ2-7; TRBD1 matches at 10 bases. CDR1 is SGDLS, CDR2 YYNGEE, per germline. This CDR3 spans 15 amino acids. Trimming at V came to 4 bases and at J to 4 bases, leaving 8 bases not matched to a gene. In DNA, the CDR3 is TGTGCCAGCAGCTTTGGACAGGGGGTCGGGTACGAGCAGTACTTC. Its protein is CASSFGQGVGYEQYF.

This clone showed up just once. The chain links TRBV6-1 to TRBJ2-1; D might be TRBD1 (6 bases). The CDR3 consists of 13 residues. V lost 6 bases to trimming and J lost 4 bases, with 10 bases between them. The germline V gene encodes CDR1 MNHNS and CDR2 SASEGT. CDR3 nucleotide sequence: TGTGCCAGCAGCTTACAGGGATACAATGAGCAGTTCTTC. The encoded protein is CASSLQGYNEQFF.

The rearrangement uses TRBV6-6 and TRBJ2-7; TRBD1 matches 7 bases. CDR1 is MNHNY, CDR2 SVGAGI, per germline (reference sequence). Germline trimming cut 4 bases from V and 0 bases from J; bases unmatched to any gene: 6. This CDR3 comprises 15 residues. The CDR3: CASSWTGGSSYEQYF. The CDR3 DNA reads TGTGCCAGCAGTTGGACAGGTGGCAGCTCCTACGAGCAGTACTTC.

The rearrangement links TRBV27 to TRBJ1-5, with 7 bases aligning to TRBD1. V shed 5 bases, J shed 4 bases, and the junction held 11 bases outside the gene matches. This CDR3 is 16 amino acids long. The germline V gene encodes CDR1 MNHEY and CDR2 SMNVEV (reference sequence). The CDR3 DNA is TGTGCCAGCAGTCCGGAACTAAGGGACAGAAATCAGCCCCAGCATTTT. As protein: CASSPELRDRNQPQHF.

This clone was picked up one time. The chain is built from TRBV18 and TRBJ2-7, with 13 positions matching TRBD2. Germline lookup yields CDR1 KGHSH and CDR2 LQKENI. The CDR3 runs 16 residues. Trimming cost V 0 bases and J 2 bases; bases outside gene matches: 1. This chain's CDR3 is CASSPPTSGRAYEQYF. The CDR3 bases are TGTGCCAGCTCACCACCAACTAGCGGGAGGGCCTACGAGCAGTACTTC.

V gene TRBV7-3 combines with J gene TRBJ2-1; 13 nucleotides match TRBD2. CDR1 is SGHTA, CDR2 FQGTGA, per germline. The CDR3 sequence is 18 residues long. Trimming took 1 base from V and 6 from J; bases not matched to a gene: 9. As DNA, the CDR3 is TGTGCCAGCAGCTTAAAAATGCCCGGACTAGCGGGAGTCAATGAGCAGTTCTTC. Translated: CASSLKMPGLAGVNEQFF.